The 24 T cell receptor beta chains listed next were all sequenced from one sample in a study of cytomegalovirus exposure and HLA in healthy donors. Vbeta (60) and Jbeta (13) primers were used in the PCR. Using immunoSEQ multiplex PCR, the repertoire was profiled, and TCRdb retains in-frame clones only, with some absent. The sample lists roughly 200,000 clones, roughly 80% seen once, with roughly 3% in the top ten. The sample comprised PBMCs. These receptors all stem from a woman in her twenties or thirties in good health and CMV-seronegative.

J is TRBJ1-2 and V is TRBV7-9, with 8 positions matching TRBD1. Germline CDR1 is SEHNR and CDR2 is FQNEAQ (reference sequence). V lost 1 base and J lost 7; bases outside the gene matches: 2. The CDR3 has 13 residues. The CDR3 bases are TGTGCCAGCAGCTTAGAACAGGGGGTTGGCTACACCTTC. It translates to CASSLEQGVGYTF.

This chain connects TRBV6-6 to TRBJ2-7; TRBD2 matches at 13 bases. Looked up from germline, CDR1 is MNHNY and CDR2 is SVGAGI (reference sequence). The J segment lost 4 bases and the V segment lost 7 bases, leaving 7 bases of the junction unmatched. The CDR3 sequence is 15 residues long. CDR3 coding DNA: TGTGCCAGCAAACGGACTAGCGGGAGTAGTTACGAGCAGTACTTC. Its translation: CASKRTSGSSYEQYF.

This chain links TRBV5-4 with TRBJ1-1; 7 bases match TRBD1. The ends lost 4 bases at V and 0 bases at J; junction bases unmatched: 6. This CDR3 is built from 15 residues. Germline CDR1 and CDR2: SGHNT and YYREEE (reference sequence). CDR3 amino acids: CASSKTGPVNTEAFF. CDR3 bases: TGTGCCAGCAGCAAGACAGGGCCCGTGAACACTGAAGCTTTCTTT.

A remark on this clone: The junction does not match germline at one end; this may be a read error. The same CDR3 arises from other DNA sequences in this sample as well. The V gene is TRBV6-5, the J gene TRBJ1-6; the D gene is possibly TRBD1 (6 bases). CDR3 length: 15 residues. Germline CDR1 is MNHEY and CDR2 is SVGAGI. The CDR3 DNA follows: TGTGCCAGCAGTTACAACAGGGATAGTAATTCACCCCTCCACTTC. It specifies CASSYNRDSNSPLHF.

The chain uses TRBV5-1 and TRBJ2-7, with 9 bases aligning to TRBD1. From germline, CDR1 is SGHRS and CDR2 YFSETQ. The CDR3 loop spans 15 amino acids. The V segment lost 0 bases and the J segment 4 bases; nucleotides outside the gene matches: 5. The CDR3 region is CASSLGGTGIYEQYF. CDR3 bases: TGCGCCAGCAGCTTGGGCGGGACAGGGATTTACGAGCAGTACTTC.

This rearrangement joins TRBV27 to TRBJ2-7, with 10 bases identical to TRBD1. J gave up 6 bases and V 3 bases, and 2 bases lay outside the gene matches. This CDR3 contains 13 residues. Per germline, CDR1 MNHEY and CDR2 SMNVEV (reference sequence). The CDR3 region has the DNA TGTGCCAGCAGTTTGGGACAGGGGAGCGAGCAGTACTTC. Translation: CASSLGQGSEQYF.

This clone was picked up a small number of times. The genes are TRBV5-6 and TRBJ2-1, with D perhaps TRBD1 (6 bases). Trimming cost V 4 bases and J 7 bases, with 21 bases left between them. Germline CDR1 SGHDT, CDR2 YYEEEE. CDR3 size: 16 residues. The CDR3 here is CASSAYRVGEANEQFF. The CDR3 coding sequence is TGTGCCAGCAGCGCATACAGGGTAGGTGAAGCTAATGAGCAGTTCTTC.

The chain recombines TRBV13 with TRBJ2-7; D possibly corresponds to TRBD2 (7 bases). The CDR3 consists of 17 residues. The V end was cut by 5 bases, the J end by 0 bases, with 20 bases between. Looked up from germline, CDR1 is PRHDT and CDR2 is FYEKMQ (reference sequence). This CDR3 reads CASSGWGGTPYSYEQYF. The CDR3 DNA follows: TGTGCCAGCAGCGGGTGGGGGGGGACACCATACTCCTACGAGCAGTACTTC.

The chain recombines TRBV5-1 with TRBJ1-1, with D perhaps TRBD1 (6 bases). Trimming stripped 3 bases from V and 8 bases from J, with 17 bases between. The CDR3 is made up of 14 amino acids. Germline assignment: CDR1 SGHRS and CDR2 YFSETQ. DNA of the CDR3: TGCGCCAGCAGCTCCCCCTCAGGGGCCACAGAAGCTTTCTTT. It translates to CASSSPSGATEAFF.

This chain connects TRBV4-2 to TRBJ2-1; tentatively, D is TRBD2 (5 bases). CDR3 length: 15 residues. Germline V CDR1 and CDR2: LGHNA, YNFKEQ. V was shortened by 3 bases and J by 0 bases, with 9 bases between the two germline ends. The CDR3 region has the DNA TGTGCCAGCAGCCAGGACCGGGACTCCTACAATGAGCAGTTCTTC. This sequence encodes CASSQDRDSYNEQFF.

The chain combines TRBV5-1 with TRBJ2-5; TRBD2 matches at 7 bases. V gave up 0 bases and J gave up 0 bases; unmatched junction bases: 2. Germline CDR1 SGHRS, CDR2 YFSETQ. The CDR3 length is 15 residues. The CDR3 DNA reads TGCGCCAGCAGCTTGGGGGGGGGTTACCAAGAGACCCAGTACTTC. Its protein is CASSLGGGYQETQYF.

The chain joins TRBV19 to TRBJ1-2; 9 bases match TRBD1. This CDR3 contains 16 residues. Germline V gene sequence: CDR1 LNHDA, CDR2 SQIVND (reference sequence). V was clipped by 5 bases and J by 4 bases; unmatched bases: 11. CDR3 DNA sequence: TGTGCCAGTAGTGTACAGGGGGCGGATCACGGCTATGGCTACACCTTC. It specifies CASSVQGADHGYGYTF.

This clone was observed a handful of times. The chain is built from TRBV29-1 and TRBJ1-5, with TRBD1 matching 8 bases. This CDR3 has 13 amino acids. V was clipped by 7 bases and J by 6 bases; unmatched bases: 8. The germline V gene has CDR1 SQVTM and CDR2 ANQGSEA. The CDR3 DNA sequence: TGCAGCGCCACAGGGGGAAGGGGTCAGCCCCAGCATTTT. Its translation is CSATGGRGQPQHF.

J is TRBJ2-2 and V is TRBV29-1, with D unresolved. Germline V gene data show CDR1 as SQVTM and CDR2 as ANQGSEA. Trimming removed 0 bases from V and 0 bases from J, with 11 bases in between. This CDR3 is 16 amino acids long. The CDR3 spells CSVEDPAEANTGELFF. For the CDR3, the DNA is TGCAGCGTTGAAGACCCAGCCGAGGCGAACACCGGGGAGCTGTTTTTT.

Note on this clone: At one of its ends the junction is not consistent with the germline gene, which may arise from a read error. This chain connects TRBV5-8 to TRBJ2-6, with TRBD1 as a possible D gene (5 bases). Per germline, CDR1 SGHTS and CDR2 YDEGEE. The CDR3 covers 16 residues. CDR3: CASSLVYGSGANVLPF. CDR3 coding DNA: TGTGCCAGCAGCTTGGTTTATGGGTCTGGGGCCAACGTCCTGCCTTTC.

V is TRBV7-2 and J is TRBJ2-3, with 8 bases lining up with TRBD2. V shed 5 bases and J 6 bases; nucleotides not matched to a gene: 13. The CDR3 consists of 16 residues. Germline assignment: CDR1 SGHTA and CDR2 FQGNSA. CDR3 sequence (DNA): TGTGCCAGCAGCCCTAAACCGGGACTAGTAAGTGATACGCAGTATTTT. It encodes CASSPKPGLVSDTQYF. Using reference TRBV7-2 and TRBJ2-3 for the parts outside the CDR3, the full variable domain is GAGVSQSPSNKVTEKGKDVELRCDPISGHTALYWYRQSLGQGLEFLIYFQGNSAPDKSGLPSDRFSAERTGGSVSTLTIQRTQQEDSAVYLCASSPKPGLVSDTQYFGPGTRLTVL.

The chain is built from TRBV18 and TRBJ2-1; TRBD2 matches 10 bases. The CDR3 loop spans 17 amino acids. Unmatched junction bases numbered 7, after V lost 5 bases and J lost 0 bases. Germline V gives CDR1 KGHSH, CDR2 LQKENI. CDR3 DNA: TGTGCCAGCTCAACCGCTAGCGGGAGTACCTCCTACAATGAGCAGTTCTTC. Its translation is CASSTASGSTSYNEQFF.

This clone was seen a few times. The rearrangement uses TRBV7-6 and TRBJ2-7; 9 nucleotides align to TRBD1. Germline V gene sequence: CDR1 SGHVS, CDR2 FNYEAQ. With 5 bases clipped from V and 4 bases from J, the junction kept 6 bases outside the gene matches. This CDR3 is 14 amino acids long. CDR3 bases: TGTGCCAGCAGCACCGGGACAGGGTATTACGAGCAGTACTTC. Translated: CASSTGTGYYEQYF. Together with reference TRBV7-6 and TRBJ2-7, the CDR3 gives the full variable domain: GAGVSQSPRYKVTKRGQDVALRCDPISGHVSLYWYRQALGQGPEFLTYFNYEAQQDKSGLPNDRFSAERPEGSISTLTIQRTEQRDSAMYRCASSTGTGYYEQYFGPGTRLTVT.

V is TRBV28 and J is TRBJ2-4; D is undetermined. Trimming took off 8 bases at V and 1 base at J, with 12 bases between the two ends. Germline values: CDR1 MDHEN, CDR2 SYDVKM. The CDR3 has 14 amino acids. As DNA, the CDR3 is TGTGCCAGCGCGCCAGGTGGGGCCAAAAACATTCAGTACTTC. It specifies CASAPGGAKNIQYF.

The V call is TRBV19, the J call TRBJ1-5; D not certain. Germline loops: CDR1 LNHDA, CDR2 SQIVND (reference sequence). This CDR3 has 17 amino acids. Trimming cost V 3 bases and J 6 bases, with 21 bases left between them. The CDR3 spells CASSIGLWREFVQPQHF. The DNA of the CDR3 is TGTGCCAGTAGTATCGGCCTTTGGAGGGAGTTTGTTCAGCCCCAGCATTTT.

The CDR3 loop reads CASSQGQWNQPQHF. The CDR3 nucleotides read TGCGCCAGCAGCCAAGGACAATGGAATCAGCCCCAGCATTTT. The genes are TRBV4-1 and TRBJ1-5; D gene ambiguous. V dropped 1 base and J dropped 4 bases, with 8 bases sitting between them. Germline CDR1 MGHRA, CDR2 YSYEKL. The CDR3 loop spans 14 amino acids.

This clone has just a few counts. V gene TRBV7-2 combines with J gene TRBJ2-1; 11 positions match TRBD2. There are 14 residues in the CDR3. Unmatched junction bases numbered 2, after V lost 6 bases and J lost 4 bases. Germline lookup yields CDR1 SGHTA and CDR2 FQGNSA. In nucleotides, the CDR3 is TGTGCCAGCAGGATAGCGGGAGGGTACAATGAGCAGTTCTTC. This encodes CASRIAGGYNEQFF.

This sequence joins TRBV5-6 and TRBJ2-1; D ambiguous. Germline CDR1 and CDR2: SGHDT and YYEEEE. The CDR3 runs 16 residues. V was pared by 0 bases and J by 0 bases, with 10 bases between. CDR3 in amino acids: CASSLVVLSSYNEQFF. The CDR3 nucleotides read TGTGCCAGCAGCTTGGTCGTTTTGAGCTCCTACAATGAGCAGTTCTTC.

This chain joins TRBV6-1 and TRBJ2-7; 7 bases fit TRBD1. J gave up 4 bases and V 6 bases, and 9 bases lay outside the gene matches. Per the germline V gene, CDR1 is MNHNS and CDR2 is SASEGT. CDR3 size: 14 residues. CDR3 loop: CASRPTGSWYEQYF. The DNA of the CDR3 is TGTGCCAGCAGACCGACAGGGTCTTGGTACGAGCAGTACTTC.